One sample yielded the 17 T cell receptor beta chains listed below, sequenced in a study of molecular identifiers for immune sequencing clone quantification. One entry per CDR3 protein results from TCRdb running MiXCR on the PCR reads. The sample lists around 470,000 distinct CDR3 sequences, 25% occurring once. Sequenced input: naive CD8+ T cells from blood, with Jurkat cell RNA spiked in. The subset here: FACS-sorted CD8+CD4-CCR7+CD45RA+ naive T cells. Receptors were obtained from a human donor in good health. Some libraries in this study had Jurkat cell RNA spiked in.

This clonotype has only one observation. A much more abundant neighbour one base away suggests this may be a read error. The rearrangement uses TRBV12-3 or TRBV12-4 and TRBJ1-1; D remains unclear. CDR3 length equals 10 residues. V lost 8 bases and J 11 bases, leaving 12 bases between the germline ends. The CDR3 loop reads CASRGLEAFF. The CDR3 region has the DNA TGTGCCAGCCGCGGTCTGGAGGCTTTCTTT.

The CDR3 protein is CASSQVGGRLDEQFF. In DNA, the CDR3 is TGTGCCAGCAGCCAAGTGGGCGGGAGATTGGATGAGCAGTTCTTC. The gene calls are TRBV3-1 and TRBJ2-1; 7 bases agree with TRBD2. The V gene's germline CDR1 is LGHDT and CDR2 YNNKEL (reference sequence). This CDR3 comprises 15 residues. V was clipped by 1 base and J by 8 bases; unmatched bases: 8.

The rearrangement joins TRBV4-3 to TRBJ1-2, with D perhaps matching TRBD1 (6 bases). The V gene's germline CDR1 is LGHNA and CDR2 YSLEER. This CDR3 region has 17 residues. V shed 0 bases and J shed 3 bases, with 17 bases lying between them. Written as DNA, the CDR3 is TGCGCCAGCAGCCAAGAGCAGGGGCTAGTGGGACACTATGGCTACACCTTC. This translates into CASSQEQGLVGHYGYTF.

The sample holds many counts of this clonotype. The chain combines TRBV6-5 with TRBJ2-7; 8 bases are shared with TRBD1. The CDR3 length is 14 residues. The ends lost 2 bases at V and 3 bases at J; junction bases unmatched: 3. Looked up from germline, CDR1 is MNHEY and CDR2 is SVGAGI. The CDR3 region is CASSYGQGNYEQYF. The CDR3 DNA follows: TGTGCCAGCAGTTACGGACAGGGCAACTACGAGCAGTACTTC.

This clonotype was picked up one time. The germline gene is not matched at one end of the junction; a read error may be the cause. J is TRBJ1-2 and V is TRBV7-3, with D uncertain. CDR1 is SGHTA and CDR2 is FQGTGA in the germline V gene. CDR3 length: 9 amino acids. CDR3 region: CATLYGYIF. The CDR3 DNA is TGTGCCACTCTATATGGCTACATCTTC.

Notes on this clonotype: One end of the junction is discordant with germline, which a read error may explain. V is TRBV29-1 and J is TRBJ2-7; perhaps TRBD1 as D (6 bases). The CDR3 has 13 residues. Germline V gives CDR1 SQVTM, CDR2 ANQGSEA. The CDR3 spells CSVGAGDIYAQSF. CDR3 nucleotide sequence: TGCAGCGTGGGGGCAGGGGATATCTACGCGCAGTCCTTC.

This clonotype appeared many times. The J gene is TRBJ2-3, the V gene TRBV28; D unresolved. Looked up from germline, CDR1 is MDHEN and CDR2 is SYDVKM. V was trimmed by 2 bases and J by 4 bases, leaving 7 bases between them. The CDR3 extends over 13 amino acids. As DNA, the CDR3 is TGTGCCAGCAGTTTAGGAGTCGCAGATACGCAGTATTTT. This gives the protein CASSLGVADTQYF. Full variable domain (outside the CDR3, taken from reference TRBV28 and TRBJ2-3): DVKVTQSSRYLVKRTGEKVFLECVQDMDHENMFWYRQDPGLGLRLIYFSYDVKMKEKGDIPEGYSVSREKKERFSLILESASTNQTSMYLCASSLGVADTQYFGPGTRLTVL.

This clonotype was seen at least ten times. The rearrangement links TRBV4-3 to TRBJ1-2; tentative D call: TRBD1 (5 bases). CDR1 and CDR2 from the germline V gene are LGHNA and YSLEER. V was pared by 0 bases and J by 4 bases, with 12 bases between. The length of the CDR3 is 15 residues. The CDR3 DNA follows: TGCGCCAGCAGCCAAGATAGGGCAGGGAGCTATGGCTACACCTTC. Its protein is CASSQDRAGSYGYTF.

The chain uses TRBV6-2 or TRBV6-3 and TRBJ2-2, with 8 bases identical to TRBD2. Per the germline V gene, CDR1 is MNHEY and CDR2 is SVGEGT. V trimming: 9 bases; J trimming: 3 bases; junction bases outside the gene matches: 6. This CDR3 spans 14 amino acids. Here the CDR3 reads CASMGLEDTGELFF. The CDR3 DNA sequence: TGTGCCAGTATGGGACTAGAAGACACCGGGGAGCTGTTTTTT.

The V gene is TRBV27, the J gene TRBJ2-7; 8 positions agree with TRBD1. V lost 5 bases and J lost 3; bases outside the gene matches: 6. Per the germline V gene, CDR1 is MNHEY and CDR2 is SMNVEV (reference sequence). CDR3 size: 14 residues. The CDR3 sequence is CASSMQGAGYEQYF. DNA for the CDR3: TGTGCCAGCAGTATGCAGGGGGCGGGCTACGAGCAGTACTTC.

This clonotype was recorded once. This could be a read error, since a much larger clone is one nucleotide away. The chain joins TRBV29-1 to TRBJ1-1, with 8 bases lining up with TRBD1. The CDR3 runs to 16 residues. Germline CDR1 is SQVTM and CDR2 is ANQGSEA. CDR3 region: CSVAGRQGSSGTGAFF. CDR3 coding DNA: TGCAGCGTTGCGGGTAGACAGGGGAGTTCGGGGACTGGAGCTTTCTTT.

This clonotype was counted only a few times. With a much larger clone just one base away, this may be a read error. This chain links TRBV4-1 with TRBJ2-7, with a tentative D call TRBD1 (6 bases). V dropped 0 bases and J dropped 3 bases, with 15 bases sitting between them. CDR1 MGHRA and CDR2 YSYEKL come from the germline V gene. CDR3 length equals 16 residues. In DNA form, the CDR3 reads TGCGCCAGCAGCCAAGATTCGTCAGGGGTGGTCTACGAGCAGTACTTC. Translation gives CASSQDSSGVVYEQYF.

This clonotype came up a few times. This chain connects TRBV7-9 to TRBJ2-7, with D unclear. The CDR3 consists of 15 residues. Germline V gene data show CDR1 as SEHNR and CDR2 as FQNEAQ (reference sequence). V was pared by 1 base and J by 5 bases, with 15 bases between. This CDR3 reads CASSLVSLGVDEQYF. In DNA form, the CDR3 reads TGTGCCAGCAGCTTAGTCTCTTTAGGCGTGGACGAGCAGTACTTC.

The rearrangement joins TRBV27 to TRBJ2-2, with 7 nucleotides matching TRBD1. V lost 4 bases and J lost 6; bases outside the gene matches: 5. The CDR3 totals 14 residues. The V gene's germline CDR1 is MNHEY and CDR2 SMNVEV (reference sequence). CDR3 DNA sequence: TGTGCCAGCAGTTACAGGGGTGGACCCGGGGAGCTGTTTTTT. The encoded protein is CASSYRGGPGELFF.

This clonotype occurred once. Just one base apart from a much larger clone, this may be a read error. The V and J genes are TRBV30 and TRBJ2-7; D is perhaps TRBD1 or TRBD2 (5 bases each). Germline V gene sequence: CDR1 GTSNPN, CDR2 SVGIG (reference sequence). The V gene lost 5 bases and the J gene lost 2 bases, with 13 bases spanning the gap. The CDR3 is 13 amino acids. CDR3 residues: CAWSPPGPYEQYF. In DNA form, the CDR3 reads TGTGCCTGGTCCCCACCGGGACCCTACGAGCAGTACTTC.

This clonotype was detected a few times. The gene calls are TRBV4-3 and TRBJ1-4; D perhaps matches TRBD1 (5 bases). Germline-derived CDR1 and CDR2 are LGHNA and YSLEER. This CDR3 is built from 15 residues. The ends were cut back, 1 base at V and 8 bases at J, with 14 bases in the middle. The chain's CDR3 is CASSQVTGLGEKLFF. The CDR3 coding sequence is TGCGCCAGCAGCCAAGTTACAGGACTTGGAGAAAAACTGTTTTTT.

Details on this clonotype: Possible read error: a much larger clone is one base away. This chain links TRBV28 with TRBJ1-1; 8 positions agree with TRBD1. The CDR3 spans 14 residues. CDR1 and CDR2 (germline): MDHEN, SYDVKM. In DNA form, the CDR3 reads TGTGCCAGCGGTTTGGACAGGGTGAACACTGAAGCTTTCTTT. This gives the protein CASGLDRVNTEAFF.